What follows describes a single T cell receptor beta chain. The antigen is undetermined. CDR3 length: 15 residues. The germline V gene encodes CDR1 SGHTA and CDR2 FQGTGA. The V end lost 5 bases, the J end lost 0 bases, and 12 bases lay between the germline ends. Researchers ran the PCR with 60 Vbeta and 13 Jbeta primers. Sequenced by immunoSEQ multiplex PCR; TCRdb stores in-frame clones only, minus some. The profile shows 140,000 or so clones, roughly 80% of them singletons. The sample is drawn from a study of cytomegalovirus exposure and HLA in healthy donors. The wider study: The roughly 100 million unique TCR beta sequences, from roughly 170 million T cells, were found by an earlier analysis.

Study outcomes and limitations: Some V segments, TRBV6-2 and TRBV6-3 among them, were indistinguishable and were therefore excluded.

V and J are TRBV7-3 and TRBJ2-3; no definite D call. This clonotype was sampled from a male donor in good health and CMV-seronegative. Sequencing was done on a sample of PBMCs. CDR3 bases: TGTGCCAGCAGCCCGTACCAGGCTAGCACAGATACGCAGTATTTT. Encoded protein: CASSPYQASTDTQYF.